These 25 T cell receptor beta chains came from one sample sequenced in a study of T cells expressing NK-cell markers. From the 5' RACE reads, TCRdb lists one entry per CDR3 protein and no DNA. This sample contains 400,000 to 450,000 distinct CDR3 sequences. Sequenced material: blood T cells: a sorted CD56 or NKG2C T cell subset, CD4+ or CD8+ T cells, or bulk PBMC T cells (not recorded which). The receptors were gathered from a woman between 18 and 70 years old in good health.

The CDR3 loop is CASSYLSGRGSYNEQFF. The chain is built from TRBV6-5 and TRBJ2-1; TCRdb indicates TRBD2, and absent DNA this call remains unverified. From germline, CDR1 is MNHEY and CDR2 SVGAGI. This CDR3 contains 17 residues.

This chain links TRBV4-2 with TRBJ2-1. Germline loops: CDR1 LGHNA, CDR2 YNFKEQ. The CDR3 length is 17 residues. The CDR3 loop reads CASSQDGYQSSYNEQFF.

The J gene is TRBJ2-7, the V gene TRBV2; TCRdb's D call of TRBD1 is untestable without DNA. The CDR3 covers 12 residues. CDR1 is SNHLY, CDR2 FYNNEI, per germline. The CDR3 loop reads CASNPTGYEQYF.

V usage is TRBV10-3 and J usage is TRBJ2-7. The CDR3 length is 12 residues. Germline V CDR1 and CDR2: ENHRY, SYGVKD. The CDR3 reads CAISEATNEQYF.

CDR3 amino acids: CATSRRGGSEQYF. This chain links TRBV15 with TRBJ2-7; TCRdb's assignment of TRBD2 cannot be checked, as there is no DNA. Germline CDR1 is LNHNV and CDR2 is YYDKDF (reference sequence). There are 13 residues in the CDR3. Full variable domain (remainder filled in from reference TRBV15 and TRBJ2-7): DAMVIQNPRYQVTQFGKPVTLSCSQTLNHNVMYWYQQKSSQAPKLLFHYYDKDFNNEADTPDNFQSRRPNTSFCFLDIRSPGLGDTAMYLCATSRRGGSEQYFGPGTRLTVT.

The chain employs TRBV30 and TRBJ2-3; the D call from TCRdb, TRBD2, cannot be confirmed without DNA. The CDR3 consists of 15 residues. CDR1 and CDR2 (germline): GTSNPN, SVGIG (reference sequence). The CDR3 reads CAWSPSGGPTDTQYF.

This CDR3 reads CSAQDRYSYNEQFF. This chain links TRBV20-1 with TRBJ2-1. Germline V gives CDR1 DFQATT, CDR2 SNEGSKA (reference sequence). The CDR3 is 14 amino acids.

The rearrangement joins TRBV4-3 to TRBJ2-1. The CDR3 has 15 amino acids. CDR1 LGHNA and CDR2 YSLEER come from the germline V gene. CDR3 sequence reads: CASSQDLAIYNEQFF.

V gene TRBV19 combines with J gene TRBJ2-3; TCRdb's assignment of TRBD1 cannot be checked, as there is no DNA. The CDR3 sequence is 18 residues long. The germline V gene encodes CDR1 LNHDA and CDR2 SQIVND (reference sequence). The CDR3 loop is CASTNRYLGTGGPDTQYF.

This chain joins TRBV4-3 and TRBJ2-1; TCRdb gives TRBD1 as the D gene, but with no DNA this cannot be confirmed. This CDR3 spans 16 amino acids. CDR1 LGHNA and CDR2 YSLEER come from the germline V gene. The CDR3 here is CASSPHRRQSLNEQFF.

The rearrangement links TRBV29-1 to TRBJ1-1; there is no DNA to check the TCRdb D call of TRBD1. The V gene's germline CDR1 is SQVTM and CDR2 ANQGSEA. The CDR3 loop spans 12 amino acids. The CDR3 is CSVTPGTTEAFF.

This chain links TRBV7-6 with TRBJ2-1; TCRdb returns TRBD1, unconfirmable since there is no DNA. CDR1 and CDR2 (germline): SGHVS, FNYEAQ. The CDR3 sequence is 13 residues long. The CDR3 loop is CASSLGLGDEQFF.

The CDR3 loop is CASNPASGGALDEQFF. This sequence joins TRBV4-2 and TRBJ2-1; there is no DNA to check the TCRdb D call of TRBD2. The germline V gene encodes CDR1 LGHNA and CDR2 YNFKEQ. There are 16 residues in the CDR3.

This chain links TRBV7-2 with TRBJ2-3; the TRBD1 assignment by TCRdb is unverifiable without DNA. The CDR3 loop spans 12 amino acids. CDR1 and CDR2 from the germline V gene are SGHTA and FQGNSA. The CDR3 is CAVGGNTDTQYF.

This rearrangement joins TRBV12-3 or TRBV12-4 to TRBJ2-2. The CDR3 spans 16 residues. The CDR3 sequence: CASKSSSSANTGELFF.

The V call is TRBV6-2 or TRBV6-3, the J call TRBJ2-1; checking the TCRdb D call of TRBD1 is not possible without DNA. Germline V CDR1 and CDR2: MNHEY, SVGEGT. This CDR3 contains 16 residues. This CDR3 is CASSSPGTGTGARQFF.

The CDR3 loop is CASSLGAANTGELFF. The J gene is TRBJ2-2, the V gene TRBV11-3; TCRdb reports TRBD1, a call that lacks DNA to check it against. Germline V lookup: CDR1 SGHNT, CDR2 YENEEA. This CDR3 has 15 amino acids.

The CDR3 loop is CSASSGTPKNIQYF. This chain joins TRBV20-1 and TRBJ2-4; TCRdb's D gene call, TRBD1, goes unchecked for lack of DNA. The germline gives CDR1 DFQATT, CDR2 SNEGSKA (reference sequence). The CDR3 has 14 residues.

The V call is TRBV12-3 or TRBV12-4, the J call TRBJ2-2; the D call from TCRdb, TRBD1, cannot be confirmed without DNA. The CDR3 runs 15 residues. CDR3 sequence reads: CASSFADRPAGELFF.

The chain recombines TRBV20-1 with TRBJ1-2. CDR1 DFQATT and CDR2 SNEGSKA come from the germline V gene (reference sequence). The CDR3 runs to 16 residues. CDR3 region: CSARVAGSERFYGYTF.

V gene TRBV28 combines with J gene TRBJ2-7. From germline, CDR1 is MDHEN and CDR2 SYDVKM. This CDR3 contains 14 residues. The chain's CDR3 is CATDPNWESYEQYF.

This chain links TRBV18 with TRBJ2-4. Germline CDR1 KGHSH, CDR2 LQKENI. This CDR3 contains 15 residues. The CDR3 loop reads CASSPTGGAKNIQYF.

V and J are TRBV19 and TRBJ1-1. Germline V gene sequence: CDR1 LNHDA, CDR2 SQIVND (reference sequence). The CDR3 spans 13 residues. The chain's CDR3 is CASMAGRNTEAFF. Full variable domain (rest looked up from reference TRBV19 and TRBJ1-1): DGGITQSPKYLFRKEGQNVTLSCEQNLNHDAMYWYRQDPGQGLRLIYYSQIVNDFQKGDIAEGYSVSREKKESFPLTVTSAQKNPTAFYLCASMAGRNTEAFFGQGTRLTVV.

The V call is TRBV9, the J call TRBJ2-3; TCRdb picks TRBD1, but there is no DNA to check that call. CDR3 length: 14 residues. Germline V gene lookup returns CDR1 SGDLS and CDR2 YYNGEE. The CDR3: CASSPRVLTDTQYF.

The gene calls are TRBV7-2 and TRBJ1-6; as DNA is missing, the TRBD1 call by TCRdb cannot be tested. The germline V gene encodes CDR1 SGHTA and CDR2 FQGNSA. CDR3 length equals 13 residues. The CDR3 sequence is CASSAQPGAIPHF.